This T cell receptor beta chain stems from a study of blood T cell repertoires in COVID-19 (dated by TCRdb to about 2020). Looking at the study overall: Collaborator samples came from the United States, Italy and Spain and covered acute and convalescent phases of COVID-19. A freely available public database, intended as a resource for researchers studying the immune response to SARS-CoV-2, is where the repertoires were released. Nearly every sample came with metadata listing a de-identified subject ID, COVID-19 status, age in years and sex. The prospective study material was composed of cDNA or gDNA derived from T cells, B-cell-depleted T cells, or PBMCs. The samples were drawn from two sources: the first 160 participants of the ongoing ImmuneRACE study, and over 950 subjects contributed by 6 global collaborators. The dataset comprised deeply sampled blood TCRbeta repertoires from subjects exposed to, actively infected with, or recovered from COVID-19. Where available, HLA class I and class II types were taken from metadata supplied by the sample provider and were not determined by assay-based typing. The paper as a whole reports these results and caveats: The quantity of clinical and demographic metadata differed by source and by participant and was supplied without curation.

Participants in the prospective study were enrolled through a virtual design, were aged roughly 18 to 100 years, and lived in approximately 25 United States geographic areas. In the prospective study, participants were assigned to cohorts based on the clinical history participants reported in a screening survey and a study questionnaire. Recovered participants in ImmuneRACE Cohort 3 were defined by two consecutive negative NP/OP PCR tests, clearance by a healthcare professional, or resolution of symptoms. In the prospective study, whole blood, serum and a nasopharyngeal or oropharyngeal swab were collected from each participant by mobile phlebotomists. Prospective study participants could optionally give additional blood draws and questionnaires over an approximately 2-month period. Blood samples from the prospective study were shipped frozen or at room temperature prior to DNA extraction. The CDR3 has 15 amino acids, counting the end cysteine and phenylalanine. Only the CDR3 region is kept as DNA, spanning 45 bases read in frame from base 1. From V the trimming removes 3 bases and from J it removes 0 bases, while the gene matches leave 7 bases of the junction unaccounted for. In the germline V gene (reference sequence), CDR1 corresponds to DFQATT and CDR2 to SNEGSKA.

In regard to this clone: Its antigen specificity is not known. No qualities accompany the bases; no much larger clone lies one base away.

TCRbeta CDR3 regions were amplified from genomic DNA using the immunoSEQ Assay, a bias-controlled multiplex PCR. The source study handled its data this way. The number of nucleated cells in each sample was estimated by amplification of reference gene primers within the assay. To quantify the absolute abundance of each unique TCRbeta CDR3 rearrangement, sequence reads were collapsed and filtered. For each sample, productive Simpson clonality was calculated by taking the square root of Simpson's diversity index across productive rearrangements. TCRdb took over this immuneACCESS table, retaining in-frame rearrangements with V and J assigned. Such tables are incomplete; in checked studies, under half of the missing clones stem from an unresolved V gene, and the remainder is unexplained. V, J and clone size are taken as reported in that table, and D and trimming were inferred from the DNA itself. Here the sample has 450,000 to 500,000 clones; about nine tenths occur a single time. The top ten clonotypes cover around 0.64% of the sample.

The rearrangement combines TRBV20-1 with TRBJ1-1, and 7 junction bases match TRBD1. The TCR comes from a woman aged 18-29 years who had recovered from COVID-19. Material: PBMCs or T cells enriched from blood (not recorded which). The DNA sequence is as follows: TGCAGTGCTAGTGGTAGGACAGGCCTGAACACTGAAGCTTTCTTT. It translates to CSASGRTGLNTEAFF.